Listed here is a single T cell receptor (beta chain). Antigen: not known. The data were obtained in a study of vaccination and CD4 T cells after COVID-19. Study information: Nasal swab PCR detected SARS-CoV-2 in convalescent patients; fewer than ten had mild disease, one severe.

CDR3 length equals 14 residues. V dropped 6 bases and J dropped 0 bases, with 12 bases sitting between them. Looked up from germline, CDR1 is LNHNV and CDR2 is YYDKDF (reference sequence). Scientists ran DNA taken from cultured CD4+ T cells through the Oncomine TCR Beta short-read assay for sequencing. TCRdb analysed the PCR reads with MiXCR anew, one entry per CDR3 protein. Among about 15,000 distinct CDR3 sequences, around half were seen once, and the ten largest hold 15% to 20%. Specified treatment: roughly 10-day PBMC culture with coronavirus spike peptide pools or control peptides (ViraFEST assay). First, ViraFEST expanded antigen-specific T cells with peptide pools, and next it sequenced the TCRs.

This sequence was found in a human donor who had recovered from COVID-19. The chain joins TRBV15 to TRBJ2-7; no clear D gene. Sample: CD4+ T cells from blood, cultured in vitro, taken before SARS-CoV-2 vaccination. CDR3: CATRAALLSYEQYF. In nucleotides, the CDR3 is TGTGCCACCAGAGCAGCTCTCCTCTCCTACGAGCAGTACTTC.